The 10 T cell receptor beta chains below were found in one sample sequenced in a study of T cell repertoires in cytomegalovirus infection. Each CDR3 protein gets one entry after TCRdb re-called the reads with MiXCR. Of 450,000 to 600,000 distinct CDR3 sequences in the sample, over 9% were seen once. What was sequenced was PBMCs. The receptor source for this set is a human donor in good health (CMV status not recorded). Some clones in this sample may be carry-over from other donors' samples.

This sequence joins TRBV27 and TRBJ2-7; 9 bases are a match to TRBD1. Trimming removed 5 bases from V and 1 base from J; junction bases left unmatched: 15. CDR3 size: 18 residues. The germline V gene encodes CDR1 MNHEY and CDR2 SMNVEV (reference sequence). CDR3 amino acids: CASSRKVQIQGASYEQYF. The CDR3 DNA follows: TGTGCCAGCAGTCGTAAAGTTCAAATACAGGGGGCGTCCTACGAGCAGTACTTC.

The table lists this clonotype with many counts. The chain links TRBV30 to TRBJ1-4; D gene ambiguous. Germline CDR1 is GTSNPN and CDR2 is SVGIG (reference sequence). This CDR3 region has 14 residues. V was cut by 2 bases and J by 8 bases, with 15 bases left in between. CDR3: CAWSMAGFGEKLFF. The CDR3 nucleotides are TGTGCCTGGAGTATGGCGGGGTTCGGAGAAAAACTGTTTTTT.

The chain is built from TRBV7-9 and TRBJ2-2; 7 bases map to TRBD1. V lost 5 bases and J lost 4; bases outside the gene matches: 7. Germline V gene sequence: CDR1 SEHNR, CDR2 FQNEAQ (reference sequence). The CDR3 length is 15 residues. The CDR3 sequence: CASSQQDRTTGELFF. Written as DNA, the CDR3 is TGTGCCAGCAGCCAACAGGACAGGACCACCGGGGAGCTGTTTTTT.

The chain uses TRBV9 and TRBJ2-1, with D tentatively TRBD2 (6 bases). The V end was cut by 4 bases, the J end by 7 bases, with 18 bases between. The CDR3 sequence is 15 residues long. Germline V CDR1 and CDR2: SGDLS, YYNGEE. In DNA, the CDR3 is TGTGCCAGCAGCTCCCCCTCAGCGGGCTGGAATGAGCAGTTCTTC. Its translation: CASSSPSAGWNEQFF.

This clonotype was seen ten or more times. The CDR3 DNA reads TGTGCCAGCAGCAAACCCACAGGGGCAGACACTGAAGCTTTCTTT. Its protein is CASSKPTGADTEAFF. This chain joins TRBV5-4 and TRBJ1-1; 7 bases agree with TRBD1. The CDR3 spans 15 residues. Germline V gene sequence: CDR1 SGHNT, CDR2 YYREEE (reference sequence). Unmatched junction bases numbered 9, after V lost 4 bases and J lost 3 bases.

This clonotype was observed many times. This sequence joins TRBV5-1 and TRBJ2-7, with a possible D match to TRBD2 (6 bases). Trimming cost V 3 bases and J 3 bases, with 16 bases left between them. CDR3 length equals 15 residues. The V gene's germline CDR1 is SGHRS and CDR2 YFSETQ. The CDR3 sequence is CASSSSGVAVYEQYF. The CDR3 DNA reads as TGCGCCAGCAGCTCTTCGGGAGTCGCGGTCTACGAGCAGTACTTC.

V gene TRBV18 combines with J gene TRBJ1-3; possibly TRBD1 for D (5 bases). The CDR3 sequence is 16 residues long. Per the germline V gene, CDR1 is KGHSH and CDR2 is LQKENI. V was cut by 8 bases and J by 11 bases, with 28 bases left in between. The CDR3 is CASATGTDPENHAIYF. In DNA, the CDR3 is TGTGCCAGCGCCACTGGGACGGACCCGGAAAACCACGCCATATATTTT.

The V call is TRBV28, the J call TRBJ1-5; D is uncertain. The ends were cut back, 6 bases at V and 2 bases at J, with 14 bases in the middle. This CDR3 spans 15 amino acids. CDR1 is MDHEN, CDR2 SYDVKM, per germline. CDR3: CASSPRRAGNQPQHF. CDR3 nucleotides: TGTGCCAGCAGCCCCCGGAGGGCCGGCAATCAGCCCCAGCATTTT.

This clonotype was counted many times. The V call is TRBV6-5, the J call TRBJ2-2; maybe TRBD1 (6 bases). Per germline, CDR1 MNHEY and CDR2 SVGAGI. Trimming left V 7 bases short and J 3 bases short, with 15 bases between. The CDR3 runs to 15 residues. DNA for the CDR3: TGTGCCAGCAAGTCTCAGGGGCTGGACACCGGGGAGCTGTTTTTT. This translates into CASKSQGLDTGELFF.

This clonotype was counted at least ten times. The V and J genes are TRBV27 and TRBJ1-2; D ambiguous. V gave up 3 bases and J gave up 7 bases, with 12 bases separating them. The CDR3 spans 13 residues. CDR1 and CDR2 (germline): MNHEY, SMNVEV (reference sequence). The CDR3 spells CASSFRGRGGYTF. For the CDR3, the DNA is TGTGCCAGCAGTTTCCGGGGTCGTGGTGGCTACACCTTC.